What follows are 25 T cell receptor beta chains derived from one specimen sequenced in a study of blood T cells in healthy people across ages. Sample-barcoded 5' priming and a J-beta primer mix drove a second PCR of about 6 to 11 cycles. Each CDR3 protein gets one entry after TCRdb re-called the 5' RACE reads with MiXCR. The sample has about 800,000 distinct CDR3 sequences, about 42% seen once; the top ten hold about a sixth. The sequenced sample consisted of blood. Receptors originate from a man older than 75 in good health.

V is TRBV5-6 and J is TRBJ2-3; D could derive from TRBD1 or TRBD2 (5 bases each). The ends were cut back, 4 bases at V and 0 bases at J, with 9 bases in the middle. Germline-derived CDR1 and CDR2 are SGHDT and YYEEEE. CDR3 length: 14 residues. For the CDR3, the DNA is TGTGCCAGCAGCGGGGACGGAAGCACAGATACGCAGTATTTT. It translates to CASSGDGSTDTQYF.

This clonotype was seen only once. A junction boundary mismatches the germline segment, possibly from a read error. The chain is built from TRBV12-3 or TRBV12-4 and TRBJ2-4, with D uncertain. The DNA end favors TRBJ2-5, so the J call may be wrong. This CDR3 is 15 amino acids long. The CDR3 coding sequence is TGTGCCAGTAGTTTATCGGCCACCGGTGGGGAGACCCAGTACTTC. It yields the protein CASSLSATGGETQYF.

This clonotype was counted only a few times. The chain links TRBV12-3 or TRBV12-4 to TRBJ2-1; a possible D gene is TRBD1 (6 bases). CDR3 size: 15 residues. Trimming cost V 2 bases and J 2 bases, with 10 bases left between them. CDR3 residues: CASSLYQGPYNEQFF. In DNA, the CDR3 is TGTGCCAGCAGTTTATACCAGGGGCCCTACAATGAGCAGTTCTTC.

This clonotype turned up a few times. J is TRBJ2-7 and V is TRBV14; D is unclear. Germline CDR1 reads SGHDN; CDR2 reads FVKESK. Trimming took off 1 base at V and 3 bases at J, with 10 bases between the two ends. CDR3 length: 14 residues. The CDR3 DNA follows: TGTGCCAGCAGCCAAGGGCGCCAAATCTACGAGCAGTACTTC. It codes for CASSQGRQIYEQYF.

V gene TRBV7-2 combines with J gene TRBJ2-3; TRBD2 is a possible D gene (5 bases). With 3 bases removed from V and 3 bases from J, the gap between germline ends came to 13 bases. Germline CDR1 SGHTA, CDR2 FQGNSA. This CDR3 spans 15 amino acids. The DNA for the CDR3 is TGTGCCAGCAGCTTCCCGGGGAGCGCGACAGATACGCAGTATTTT. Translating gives CASSFPGSATDTQYF. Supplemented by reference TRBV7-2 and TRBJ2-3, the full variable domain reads GAGVSQSPSNKVTEKGKDVELRCDPISGHTALYWYRQSLGQGLEFLIYFQGNSAPDKSGLPSDRFSAERTGGSVSTLTIQRTQQEDSAVYLCASSFPGSATDTQYFGPGTRLTVL.

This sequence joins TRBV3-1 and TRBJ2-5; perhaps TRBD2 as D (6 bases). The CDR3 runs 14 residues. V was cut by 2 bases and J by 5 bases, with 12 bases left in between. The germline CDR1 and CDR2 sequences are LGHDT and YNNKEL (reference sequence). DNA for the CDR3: TGTGCCAGCAGCCAACGGACGGAGGGCGAGACCCAGTACTTC. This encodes CASSQRTEGETQYF.

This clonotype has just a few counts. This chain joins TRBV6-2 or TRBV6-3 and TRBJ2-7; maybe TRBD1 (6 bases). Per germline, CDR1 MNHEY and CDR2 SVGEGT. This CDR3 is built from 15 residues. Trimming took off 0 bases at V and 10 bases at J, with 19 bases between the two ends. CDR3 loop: CASSYSPGTRGLQYF. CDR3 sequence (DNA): TGTGCCAGCAGTTACTCACCCGGGACAAGGGGTCTCCAGTACTTC.

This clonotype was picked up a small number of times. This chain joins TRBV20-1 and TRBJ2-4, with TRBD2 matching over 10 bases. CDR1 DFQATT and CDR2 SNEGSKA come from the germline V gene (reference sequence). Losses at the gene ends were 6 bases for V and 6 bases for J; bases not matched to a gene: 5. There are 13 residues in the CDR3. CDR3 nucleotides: TGCAGTGCCAGACGGACTAGCGGAAACATTCAGTACTTC. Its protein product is CSARRTSGNIQYF.

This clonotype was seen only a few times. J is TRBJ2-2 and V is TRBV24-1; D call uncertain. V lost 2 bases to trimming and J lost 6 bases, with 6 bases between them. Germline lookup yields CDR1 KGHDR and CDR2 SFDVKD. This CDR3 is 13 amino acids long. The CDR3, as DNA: TGTGCCACCAGTGATTATTTACCCGGGGAGCTGTTTTTT. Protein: CATSDYLPGELFF.

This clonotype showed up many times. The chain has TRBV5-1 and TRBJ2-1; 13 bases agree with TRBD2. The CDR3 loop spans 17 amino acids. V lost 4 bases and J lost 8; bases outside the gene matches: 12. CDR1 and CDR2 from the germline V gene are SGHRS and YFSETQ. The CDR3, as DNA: TGCGCCAGCAGCCAAACGTGGACTAGCGGGAGTAGAGATGAGCAGTTCTTC. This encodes CASSQTWTSGSRDEQFF. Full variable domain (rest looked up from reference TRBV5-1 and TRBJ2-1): KAGVTQTPRYLIKTRGQQVTLSCSPISGHRSVSWYQQTPGQGLQFLFEYFSETQRNKGNFPGRFSGRQFSNSRSEMNVSTLELGDSALYLCASSQTWTSGSRDEQFFGPGTRLTVL.

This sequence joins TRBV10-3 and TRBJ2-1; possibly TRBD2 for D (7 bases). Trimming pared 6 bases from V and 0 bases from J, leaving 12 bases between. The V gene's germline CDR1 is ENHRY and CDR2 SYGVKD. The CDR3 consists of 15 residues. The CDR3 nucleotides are TGTGCCATCAGACGCGGGGGCCCCTCCTACAATGAGCAGTTCTTC. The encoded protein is CAIRRGGPSYNEQFF.

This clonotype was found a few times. For the CDR3, the DNA is TGTGCCAGCAGCTATCCGGACAGGAATGAAAAACTGTTTTTT. This encodes CASSYPDRNEKLFF. The chain links TRBV7-9 to TRBJ1-4; 7 nucleotides align to TRBD1. Germline CDR1 SEHNR, CDR2 FQNEAQ (reference sequence). Losses at the gene ends were 4 bases for V and 5 bases for J; bases not matched to a gene: 4. The CDR3 runs 14 residues.

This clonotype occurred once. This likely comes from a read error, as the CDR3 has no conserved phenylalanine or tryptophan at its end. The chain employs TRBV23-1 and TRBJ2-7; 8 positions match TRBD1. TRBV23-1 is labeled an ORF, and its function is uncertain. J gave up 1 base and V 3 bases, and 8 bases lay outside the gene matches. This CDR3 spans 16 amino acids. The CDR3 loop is CASSQSDRVLSYEQYL. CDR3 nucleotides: TGCGCCAGCAGTCAGTCGGACAGGGTTTTGTCCTACGAGCAGTACTTG.

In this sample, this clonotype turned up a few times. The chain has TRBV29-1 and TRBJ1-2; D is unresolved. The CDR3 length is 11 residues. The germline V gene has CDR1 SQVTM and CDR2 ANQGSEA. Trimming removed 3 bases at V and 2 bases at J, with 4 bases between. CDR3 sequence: CSVDGNYGYTF. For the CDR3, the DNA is TGCAGCGTTGACGGAAACTATGGCTACACCTTC.

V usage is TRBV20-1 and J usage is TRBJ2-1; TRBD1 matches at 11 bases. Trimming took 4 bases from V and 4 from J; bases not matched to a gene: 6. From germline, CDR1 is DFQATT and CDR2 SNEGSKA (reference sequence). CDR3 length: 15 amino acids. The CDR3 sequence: CSATTDRGRYNEQFF. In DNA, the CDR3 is TGCAGTGCTACCACGGACAGGGGGCGGTACAATGAGCAGTTCTTC.

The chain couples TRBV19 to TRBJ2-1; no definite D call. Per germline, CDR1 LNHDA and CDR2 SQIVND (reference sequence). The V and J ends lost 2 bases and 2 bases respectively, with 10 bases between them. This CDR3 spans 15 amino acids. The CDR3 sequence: CASSIRAAAYNEQFF. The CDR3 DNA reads TGTGCCAGTAGTATACGGGCCGCGGCCTACAATGAGCAGTTCTTC.

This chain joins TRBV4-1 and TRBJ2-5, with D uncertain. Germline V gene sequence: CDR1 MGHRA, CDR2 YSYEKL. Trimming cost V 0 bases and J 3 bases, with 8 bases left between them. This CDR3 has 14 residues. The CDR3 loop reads CASSQEGYKETQYF. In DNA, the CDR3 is TGCGCCAGCAGCCAAGAGGGCTATAAAGAGACCCAGTACTTC.

This CDR3 is CASSLRSRETQYF. The CDR3 coding sequence is TGTGCCAGCAGCTTAAGGTCCCGAGAGACCCAGTACTTC. The rearrangement uses TRBV7-3 and TRBJ2-5; unclear D gene. Trimming took 1 base from V and 4 from J, leaving 7 bases between them. The CDR3 loop spans 13 amino acids. CDR1 is SGHTA, CDR2 FQGTGA, per germline.

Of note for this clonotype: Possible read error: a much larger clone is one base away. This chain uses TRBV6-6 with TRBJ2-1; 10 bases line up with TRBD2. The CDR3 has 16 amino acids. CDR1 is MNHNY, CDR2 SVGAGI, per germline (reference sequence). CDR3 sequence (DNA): TGTGCCAGCAGGTACTCGCTAGCGGGAGCCTACAATGAGCAGTTCTTC. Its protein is CASRYSLAGAYNEQFF.

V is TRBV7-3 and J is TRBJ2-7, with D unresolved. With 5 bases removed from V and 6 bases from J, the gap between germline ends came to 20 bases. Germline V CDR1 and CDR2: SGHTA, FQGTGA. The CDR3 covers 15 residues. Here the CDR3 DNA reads TGTGCCAGCAGCCAGGACCGGGTCCCCATAGGCGAGCAGTACTTC. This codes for CASSQDRVPIGEQYF.

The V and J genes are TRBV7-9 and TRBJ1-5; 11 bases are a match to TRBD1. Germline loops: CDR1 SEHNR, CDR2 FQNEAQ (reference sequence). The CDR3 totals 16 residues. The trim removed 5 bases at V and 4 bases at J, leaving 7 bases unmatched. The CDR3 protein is CASSPDRGQGNQPQHF. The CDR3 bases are TGTGCCAGCAGCCCGGACAGGGGGCAAGGAAATCAGCCCCAGCATTTT.

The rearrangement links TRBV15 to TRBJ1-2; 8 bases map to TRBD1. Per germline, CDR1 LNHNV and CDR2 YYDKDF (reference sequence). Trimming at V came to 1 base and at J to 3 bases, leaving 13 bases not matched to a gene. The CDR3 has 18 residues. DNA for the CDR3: TGTGCCACCAGCAGAGGCGGTTTGGACAGGGCAGGGGACTATGGCTACACCTTC. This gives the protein CATSRGGLDRAGDYGYTF.

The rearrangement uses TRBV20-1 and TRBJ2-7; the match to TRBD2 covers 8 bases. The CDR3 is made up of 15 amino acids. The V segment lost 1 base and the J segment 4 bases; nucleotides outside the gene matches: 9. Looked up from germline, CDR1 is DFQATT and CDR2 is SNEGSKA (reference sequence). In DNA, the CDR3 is TGCAGTGCTAGAGTTGGACTAGCTTGGGGTTACGAGCAGTACTTC. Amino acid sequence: CSARVGLAWGYEQYF.

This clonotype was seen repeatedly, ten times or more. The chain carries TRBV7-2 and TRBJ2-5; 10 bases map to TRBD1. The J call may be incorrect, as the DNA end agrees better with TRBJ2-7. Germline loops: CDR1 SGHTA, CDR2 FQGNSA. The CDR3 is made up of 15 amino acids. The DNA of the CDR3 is TGTGCCAGCAGCTTAGAGGGACAGGGGCTTGGCGAGCAGTACTTC. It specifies CASSLEGQGLGEQYF.

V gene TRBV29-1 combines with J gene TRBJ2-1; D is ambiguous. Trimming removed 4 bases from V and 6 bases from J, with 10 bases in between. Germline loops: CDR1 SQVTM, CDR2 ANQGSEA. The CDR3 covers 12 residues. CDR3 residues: CSVVRESNEQFF. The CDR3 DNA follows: TGCAGCGTTGTTCGCGAAAGCAATGAGCAGTTCTTC.